Following are 20 T cell receptor beta chains from one sample sequenced in a study of T cell changes during pregnancy in multiple sclerosis. The table came from immunoSEQ multiplex PCR; TCRdb's copy has only in-frame clones and leaves some out. The table lists 55,000 to 70,000 clones, about 90% of them singletons. Sample: CD4+ T cells from peripheral blood mononuclear cells, taken after pregnancy. The receptors shown here come from a female donor with multiple sclerosis, enrolled in a pregnancy study.

This clone came up once. The chain links TRBV7-9 to TRBJ1-1, with 7 positions matching TRBD1. The CDR3 is 14 amino acids. Unmatched junction bases numbered 8, after V lost 5 bases and J lost 5 bases. Germline V gene sequence: CDR1 SEHNR, CDR2 FQNEAQ (reference sequence). CDR3 residues: CASSIPTGDTEAFF. CDR3 DNA sequence: TGTGCCAGCAGCATACCTACAGGGGATACTGAAGCTTTCTTT.

The sample holds one count of this clone. This chain connects TRBV27 to TRBJ2-7; 7 bases match TRBD1. Germline V gene data show CDR1 as MNHEY and CDR2 as SMNVEV (reference sequence). The CDR3 has 12 amino acids. DNA of the CDR3: TGTGCAACGCGACAGGGATCCTACGAGCAGTACTTC. Encoded protein: CATRQGSYEQYF.

Only one count was recorded for this clone. CDR3 nucleotide sequence: TGTGCCAGCGGTTATTCGGGGGTGGGTGGAGAGACCCAGTACTTC. Translated, it gives CASGYSGVGGETQYF. V and J are TRBV11-2 and TRBJ2-5; the D gene is possibly TRBD2 (6 bases). Trimming left V 8 bases short and J 4 bases short, with 20 bases between. The CDR3 has 15 amino acids. The V gene's germline CDR1 is SGHAT and CDR2 FQNNGV.

This sequence joins TRBV30 and TRBJ1-2; D is possibly TRBD1 (6 bases). The CDR3 covers 13 residues. Germline CDR1 is GTSNPN and CDR2 is SVGIG (reference sequence). V was shortened by 4 bases and J by 7 bases, with 16 bases between the two germline ends. The CDR3 DNA sequence: TGTGCCTGGAACCCCCTGGGGGCTGGTGGCTACACCTTC. It is translated as CAWNPLGAGGYTF.

V usage is TRBV4-1 and J usage is TRBJ2-3; 8 nucleotides line up with TRBD1. Germline V lookup: CDR1 MGHRA, CDR2 YSYEKL. With 1 base clipped from V and 1 base from J, the junction kept 7 bases outside the gene matches. CDR3 length equals 17 residues. In DNA, the CDR3 is TGCGCCAGCAGCCAAGGGCGACAGGGGCTACGCACAGATACGCAGTATTTT. Residues: CASSQGRQGLRTDTQYF.

This sequence joins TRBV5-4 and TRBJ1-1; a possible D gene is TRBD1 (6 bases). This CDR3 spans 16 amino acids. From germline, CDR1 is SGHNT and CDR2 YYREEE (reference sequence). V gave up 4 bases and J gave up 3 bases, with 19 bases separating them. CDR3: CASSRDKFFGHTEAFF. CDR3 nucleotide sequence: TGTGCCAGCAGCCGGGACAAATTTTTTGGGCACACTGAAGCTTTCTTT.

V gene TRBV6-1 combines with J gene TRBJ1-4; D call uncertain. Trimming took off 4 bases at V and 1 base at J, with 10 bases between the two ends. Germline CDR1 reads MNHNS; CDR2 reads SASEGT. The length of the CDR3 is 15 residues. The DNA of the CDR3 is TGTGCCAGCAGTGTAACCCGCGGAACTAATGAAAAACTGTTTTTT. This sequence encodes CASSVTRGTNEKLFF.

The CDR3: CASSAPAGGGNTIYF. The CDR3 DNA sequence: TGTGCCAGCAGCGCCCCGGCGGGGGGCGGAAACACCATATATTTT. This chain uses TRBV9 with TRBJ1-3; perhaps TRBD1 as D (6 bases). The CDR3 runs 15 residues. In germline, CDR1 is SGDLS, CDR2 YYNGEE. V was shortened by 3 bases and J by 4 bases, with 14 bases between the two germline ends.

The chain is built from TRBV10-3 and TRBJ2-2, with a possible D match to TRBD2 (7 bases). This CDR3 has 16 residues. Trimming removed 8 bases from V and 2 bases from J, with 18 bases in between. From germline, CDR1 is ENHRY and CDR2 SYGVKD. The CDR3 nucleotides read TGTGCCATCGCGTCGGGGGGCACCCTAAACACCGGGGAGCTGTTTTTT. Translated, it gives CAIASGGTLNTGELFF.

The chain combines TRBV19 with TRBJ1-5; TRBD1 aligns across 7 bases. With V trimmed by 5 bases and J by 4 bases, 11 bases remained unmatched. The CDR3 contains 16 residues. Germline V gene lookup returns CDR1 LNHDA and CDR2 SQIVND (reference sequence). CDR3 sequence reads: CASSPFRDRNNQPQHF. Here the CDR3 DNA reads TGTGCCAGTAGTCCATTCCGGGACAGAAATAATCAGCCCCAGCATTTT.

The V call is TRBV19, the J call TRBJ1-1; 8 bases match TRBD1. This CDR3 has 15 residues. Germline trimming cut 3 bases from V and 4 bases from J; bases unmatched to any gene: 7. The V gene's germline CDR1 is LNHDA and CDR2 SQIVND (reference sequence). The CDR3 coding sequence is TGTGCCAGTAGTATTCTGGCAGGGGGCGGCACTGAAGCTTTCTTT. Translation: CASSILAGGGTEAFF. Drawing the rest from reference TRBV19 and TRBJ1-1, the complete variable domain is DGGITQSPKYLFRKEGQNVTLSCEQNLNHDAMYWYRQDPGQGLRLIYYSQIVNDFQKGDIAEGYSVSREKKESFPLTVTSAQKNPTAFYLCASSILAGGGTEAFFGQGTRLTVV.

The rearrangement uses TRBV2 and TRBJ1-5, with 7 bases fitting TRBD1. Germline V gene lookup returns CDR1 SNHLY and CDR2 FYNNEI. V lost 8 bases, J lost 2 bases, and 6 bases stayed unmatched. The CDR3 is made up of 14 amino acids. CDR3 sequence reads: CASSGDSGNQPQHF. The CDR3 DNA is TGTGCCAGCTCAGGGGACAGCGGCAATCAGCCCCAGCATTTT.

CDR3 amino acids: CASSEKTGADTEAFF. CDR3 bases: TGTGCCAGCAGTGAAAAGACAGGGGCCGACACTGAAGCTTTCTTT. This chain joins TRBV6-1 and TRBJ1-1; 8 nucleotides align to TRBD1. The CDR3 totals 15 residues. The J segment lost 3 bases and the V segment lost 2 bases, leaving 5 bases of the junction unmatched. Germline CDR1 and CDR2: MNHNS and SASEGT.

This clone was seen a few times. V gene TRBV10-3 combines with J gene TRBJ1-6; a weak D match, TRBD1 (5 bases). V was clipped by 4 bases and J by 7 bases, with 17 bases between them. This CDR3 region has 16 residues. Looked up from germline, CDR1 is ENHRY and CDR2 is SYGVKD. The CDR3 reads CAISGGDRIKNSPLHF. For the CDR3, the DNA is TGTGCCATCAGTGGGGGTGACAGAATTAAAAATTCACCCCTCCACTTT.

Only a few counts were recorded for this clone. CDR3 DNA sequence: TGTGCCTGGAGTGGGGGCCCTGAAGCTTTCTTT. Translated, it gives CAWSGGPEAFF. The V call is TRBV30, the J call TRBJ1-1; maybe TRBD1 (5 bases). The germline V and J ends were trimmed by 1 base and 6 bases, with 6 bases remaining between them. This CDR3 region has 11 residues. Germline values: CDR1 GTSNPN, CDR2 SVGIG (reference sequence).

V and J are TRBV5-6 and TRBJ2-1; 8 bases are a match to TRBD2. The CDR3 has 14 residues. V lost 1 base, J lost 10 bases, and 7 bases stayed unmatched. CDR1 and CDR2 (germline): SGHDT, YYEEEE. DNA of the CDR3: TGTGCCAGCAGCTTGTGGGGGACTAGAAGCGAGCAGTTCTTC. Protein product: CASSLWGTRSEQFF.

J is TRBJ2-3 and V is TRBV18, with TRBD2 matching over 14 bases. This CDR3 contains 17 residues. CDR1 KGHSH and CDR2 LQKENI come from the germline V gene. The junction had 7 bases not matched to a gene; V was cut back by 3 bases and J by 5 bases. For the CDR3, the DNA is TGTGCCAGCTCACCGAGGGGGACTAGCGGGAGAGTAGATACGCAGTATTTT. Its translation: CASSPRGTSGRVDTQYF.

This chain links TRBV7-2 with TRBJ1-1; D possibly corresponds to TRBD1 (6 bases). Germline values: CDR1 SGHTA, CDR2 FQGNSA. Trimming removed 3 bases at V and 3 bases at J, with 17 bases between. The CDR3 contains 16 residues. CDR3 amino acids: CASSLKSGGAHTEAFF. The CDR3 bases are TGTGCCAGCAGCTTGAAATCTGGGGGGGCGCACACTGAAGCTTTCTTT. Complete variable domain (other parts from reference TRBV7-2 and TRBJ1-1): GAGVSQSPSNKVTEKGKDVELRCDPISGHTALYWYRQSLGQGLEFLIYFQGNSAPDKSGLPSDRFSAERTGGSVSTLTIQRTQQEDSAVYLCASSLKSGGAHTEAFFGQGTRLTVV.

This clone was recorded once. The chain is built from TRBV28 and TRBJ2-3; 12 nucleotides agree with TRBD2. J was trimmed by 4 bases and V by 8 bases; bases with no gene match: 4. Germline values: CDR1 MDHEN, CDR2 SYDVKM. The CDR3 length is 14 residues. CDR3 bases: TGTGCCAGCCTAGCGGGAGGGCCCGCAGATACGCAGTATTTT. Its translation: CASLAGGPADTQYF.

The chain uses TRBV6-5 and TRBJ2-3; D not resolved. Trimming pared 2 bases from V and 4 bases from J, leaving 7 bases between. CDR3 length: 13 amino acids. From germline, CDR1 is MNHEY and CDR2 SVGAGI. This CDR3 reads CASSYILADTQYF. In nucleotides, the CDR3 is TGTGCCAGCAGTTACATCCTAGCAGATACGCAGTATTTT.